This T cell receptor (beta chain) was found in a study of T cell responses to AZD1222 COVID-19 vaccine. Study-wide results and caveats: Clonal diversity was possibly underestimated; the donors were predominantly white British and more often female.

In regard to this clone: Its antigen remains unknown.

This table comes from immunoSEQ multiplex PCR, and its TCRdb copy is limited to in-frame clones, with some not included. Of 100,000 to 120,000 clones listed, 94% are singletons. This CDR3 is 16 amino acids long. With V trimmed by 4 bases and J by 1 base, 7 bases remained unmatched. In germline, CDR1 is SGHTS, CDR2 YDEGEE. The TCR sequence derives from an adult who received the AZD1222 COVID-19 vaccine. This material consisted of peripheral blood, taken 28 days after the second AZD1222 dose. The chain links TRBV5-8 to TRBJ1-5; 8 bases match TRBD1. CDR3 nucleotides: TGTGCCAGCAGCCTCAGGGGGCCCATCAGCAATCAGCCCCAGCATTTT. Residues: CASSLRGPISNQPQHF.